This record looks at one T cell receptor beta chain sequence and its context. This clone may be a read error of a much larger clone one base away. Since the CDR3 does not end with the conserved phenylalanine or tryptophan, this likely comes from a read error. The data were obtained in a study of Graves' ophthalmopathy and Graves' hyperthyroidism. The study amplified TCR beta CDR3 regions using RNA transcripts. Investigators did first-round RT-PCR with HTBI primers, then second-round multiplex PCR. TCRdb called the multiplex PCR reads again in MiXCR, with one record for every CDR3 protein. The sample contains roughly 1.1 million distinct CDR3 sequences, roughly 35% of which appear only once. The V gene's germline CDR1 is LNHDA and CDR2 SQIVND (reference sequence). J was trimmed by 6 bases and V by 6 bases; bases with no gene match: 4. The CDR3 loop spans 13 amino acids.

The source of this sequence is an adult man with Graves' hyperthyroidism. Sequenced material: peripheral blood or thyroid tissue (not recorded which). The V gene is TRBV19, the J gene TRBJ1-5, with 8 bases that match TRBD1. The CDR3, as DNA: TGTGCCAGTAGCTCAGGGGGCTCTCAGCCCCAGCATTTA. It is translated as CASSSGGSQPQHL.